This T cell receptor beta chain was identified during a study of technical replicates of blood from several donors. There are 12 residues in the CDR3. The V and J ends lost 8 bases and 5 bases respectively, with 12 bases between them. In germline, CDR1 is SNHLY, CDR2 FYNNEI. The assay was immunoSEQ multiplex PCR, and TCRdb's table has in-frame clones only and misses some. The sample consists of 83,000 or so clones, 85% to 95% of them appearing once. Sequenced sample: T cells isolated from PBMCs. The receptor was derived from a human donor in good health. This sequence joins TRBV2 and TRBJ2-5, with D possibly matching TRBD1 (5 bases). CDR3 bases: TGTGCCAGCGGCAGGGTCGGGGAGACCCAGTACTTC. It translates to CASGRVGETQYF.